This TCR beta chain was identified during a study of regulatory T cells in long-lasting Graves disease. The CDR3 is 14 amino acids. Trimming removed 5 bases at V and 2 bases at J, with 13 bases between. Per the germline V gene, CDR1 is LNHDA and CDR2 is SQIVND (reference sequence). Relying on iRepertoire HTBI primers and Arm-PCR of CDR3 regions, the team built TCR beta libraries. MiXCR was run by TCRdb on the multiplex PCR reads, yielding one entry per CDR3 protein. The data contain around 450,000 distinct CDR3 sequences, 15% to 20% of them singletons. Regarding the study as a whole: Repertoires from persistent disease leaned toward TRBV28, TRBJ1-2 and TRBJ2-5.

About this clonotype itself: The antigen remains unidentified.

Time point described: newly diagnosed GD, antithyroid drugs for less than 3 months. The TCR library used RNA extracted from PBMCs. These data were likewise used in another study, on T cells in Graves' hyperthyroidism and ophthalmopathy. Turning to that study: Newly diagnosed hyperthyroidism, duration under 2 months, in patients aged 18 to 65. Thyroid ultrasound, orbital computed tomography, clinical symptoms, and serum thyroxine and TRAb underpinned diagnoses. The HTBI set primed first-round TCR CDR3 RT-PCR.

The input for sequencing was peripheral blood mononuclear cells (PBMCs), taken at new diagnosis, from a patient treated with antithyroid drugs. The chain is built from TRBV19 and TRBJ2-7; D might be TRBD1 or TRBD2, each matching 5 bases. The sequence was obtained from a man in his forties with Graves disease. The CDR3 loop reads CASSHSGTPYEQYF. Written as DNA, the CDR3 is TGTGCCAGTAGTCATTCCGGGACCCCCTACGAGCAGTACTTC. Full variable domain (missing parts from reference TRBV19 and TRBJ2-7): DGGITQSPKYLFRKEGQNVTLSCEQNLNHDAMYWYRQDPGQGLRLIYYSQIVNDFQKGDIAEGYSVSREKKESFPLTVTSAQKNPTAFYLCASSHSGTPYEQYFGPGTRLTVT.